Listed below are T cell receptor beta chains from one sample, sequenced in a study of CD8 T cells in ankylosing spondylitis. Using its own MiXCR run on the 5' RACE reads, TCRdb lists one record per CDR3 protein. Of some 140,000 distinct CDR3 sequences in the sample, 6% to 8% are singletons; the top ten hold 12%. Sequencing input: blood, either unsorted or a sorted T cell fraction (not recorded which). These receptor sequences come from a female donor with ankylosing spondylitis or in good health (not recorded which). CDR3s leave out the opening cysteine and the closing phenylalanine or tryptophan.

cdr3_aa	v_call	j_call	cdr3_length
SARDFGAEGYNEQF	TRBV20-1	TRBJ2-1	14
ASSVDGRQTYEQY	TRBV9	TRBJ2-7	13
ASSARGANEKLF	TRBV7-2	TRBJ1-4	12
ASSLGQGSQDTQY	TRBV4-2	TRBJ2-3	13
ASSLARRSNQPQH	TRBV7-2	TRBJ1-5	13
ASSTQWGYEQY	TRBV5-5	TRBJ2-7	11
ASSFGTGGNTGELF	TRBV27	TRBJ2-2	14
ASSVDSGNSPLH	TRBV7-9	TRBJ1-6	12
SARPGQGEAGYT	TRBV20-1	TRBJ1-2	12
SASRGDFYNEQF	TRBV20-1	TRBJ2-1	12
ASSPQLAGTQETQY	TRBV9	TRBJ2-5	14
ASSPLGGTNQPQH	TRBV6-2/TRBV6-3	TRBJ1-5	13
AISRGPDQPQH	TRBV10-3	TRBJ1-5	11
SASGDGIPYEQY	TRBV20-1	TRBJ2-7	12
AGGVAENNEQF	TRBV12-3/TRBV12-4	TRBJ2-1	11
ASETPNTEAF	TRBV2	TRBJ1-1	10
SVAGLPGETQY	TRBV29-1	TRBJ2-5	11
SAILDSLQETQY	TRBV20-1	TRBJ2-5	12
ASKTGTRTSYEQY	TRBV2	TRBJ2-7	13
ASSFGRTSGNTIY	TRBV5-5	TRBJ1-3	13
ATRLRGDTGELF	TRBV5-6	TRBJ2-2	12
ASSHNSGSGELF	TRBV4-1	TRBJ2-2	12
ASSQDRWGNYGYT	TRBV4-3	TRBJ1-2	13
AWGQGVGELF	TRBV30	TRBJ2-2	10
ASNGQASAGELF	TRBV25-1	TRBJ2-2	12
ASSLAAGRDNYGYT	TRBV5-1	TRBJ1-2	14
SVGDLYTGELF	TRBV29-1	TRBJ2-2	11
ASSPRPGDYEQY	TRBV4-3	TRBJ2-7	12
SARKDSASTDTQY	TRBV29-1	TRBJ2-3	13
RGQGGTEAF	TRBV20-1	TRBJ1-1	9
ASSTGRVRTDTQY	TRBV25-1	TRBJ2-3	13
ASSRQVQAEAF	TRBV7-6	TRBJ1-1	11
ASRAGTSLKETQY	TRBV13	TRBJ2-5	13
SARGRGSYGYT	TRBV20-1	TRBJ1-2	11
ASSSYGTGGENTIY	TRBV6-2/TRBV6-3	TRBJ1-3	14
ASSRRGTGDRNEQF	TRBV12-3/TRBV12-4	TRBJ2-1	14
ASSGSGGVEQETQY	TRBV6-1	TRBJ2-5	14
ASSQDNAVSGGYT	TRBV3-1	TRBJ1-2	13